The clone carrying this T cell receptor (beta chain) was seen at least ten times. This record comes from a study of T cell repertoires in cytomegalovirus infection. The overall study: Signatures in public TCR beta sequences pointed to both CMV infection and matching HLA type.

TCRdb re-called the reads with MiXCR, one entry per CDR3 protein. The table has some 200,000 distinct CDR3 sequences, about 20% seen once. The CDR3 sequence is 18 residues long. The V and J ends lost 0 bases and 2 bases, in that order; junction bases with no gene match: 11. V and J are TRBV23-1 and TRBJ2-5; 8 nucleotides match TRBD2. TRBV23-1 is assigned to the ORF class and has an uncertain function. Sequenced input: PBMCs. This receptor was obtained from a human donor in good health (CMV status not recorded). Some clones in this sample may be carry-over from other donors' samples. Here the CDR3 reads CASSQSIWIAGMQETQYF. CDR3 nucleotides: TGCGCCAGCAGTCAATCGATATGGATAGCGGGGATGCAAGAGACCCAGTACTTC.